This T cell receptor (beta chain) came from a study of blood T cell repertoires in COVID-19. Study-level background: The study drew acute and convalescent COVID-19 samples from the United States, Italy and Spain.

Original handling: Amplification of reference gene primers provided the estimated nucleated cell counts. Measured with immunoSEQ multiplex PCR; TCRdb has only the in-frame clones, and not every one. That table furnishes V, J and clone size, whereas the DNA furnished D and trimming. The sample records around 50,000 clones, roughly 90% being singletons. This CDR3 spans 15 amino acids. Between the trimmed V and J ends, which lost 4 bases and 8 bases, there was a span of 19 bases. Per germline, CDR1 SGDLS and CDR2 YYNGEE. The chain uses TRBV9 and TRBJ2-1; D is perhaps TRBD2 (6 bases). Sequenced input: peripheral blood. This TCR was sampled from a human donor in a cohort sampled during active COVID-19. CDR3 DNA sequence: TGTGCCAGCAGCCCTGGGGCGGGGCCATGGGATGAGCAGTTCTTC. This translates into CASSPGAGPWDEQFF.